This TCR beta chain stems from a study of shared clonotypes between healthy human individuals. Across the whole study: Plates per donor: three CD4 naive, three CD4 memory, two CD8 naive, one CD8 memory. Whole-study results and caveats: Clonotypes not shared had lower generation probabilities than those common to all four donors.

Only in-frame clones appear in the TCRdb table, and some are missing; sequencing was by immunoSEQ multiplex PCR. The data show 550,000 to 850,000 clones, around two thirds seen once. With respect to this clone: What it recognizes is unknown.

Sequenced sample: memory CD4+ T cells sorted from blood. Subset of the sample: CD45RA-negative fraction. This receptor was identified in a woman in her 30s in good health.

DNA of the CDR3: TGTGCCAGTAGTATGGTCCATCGAGAGACCCAGTACTTC. Its protein product is CASSMVHRETQYF. The V call is TRBV19, the J call TRBJ2-5; unclear D gene. The CDR3 totals 13 residues. The V gene lost 3 bases and the J gene lost 4 bases, with 9 bases spanning the gap. Germline-derived CDR1 and CDR2 are LNHDA and SQIVND (reference sequence).